This is a list of T cell receptor beta chains from one sample in a study of cytomegalovirus exposure and HLA in healthy donors. Measured with immunoSEQ multiplex PCR; TCRdb has only the in-frame clones, and not every one. The data show 130,000 to 150,000 clones, with nearly 90% seen just once and 9% held by the top ten. Sequencing was carried out using PBMCs. These receptors came from a woman younger than 35 in good health and CMV-seropositive. Both conserved end residues are part of each CDR3. A D gene is named only where the DNA matches it firmly. Rows give clone size only sometimes, using once, few, many, or a class for an expanded clone.

j_call	d_call	v_call	clone_size	cdr3_aa	cdr3_nt
TRBJ1-3	.	TRBV14	once	CASSQVGDIDSGNTIYF	TGTGCCAGCAGCCAAGTTGGGGACATTGACTCTGGAAACACCATATATTTT
TRBJ1-2	.	TRBV25-1	few	CASSEYKVGYGYTF	TGTGCCAGCAGTGAATACAAGGTCGGGTATGGCTACACCTTC
TRBJ2-5	.	TRBV5-1	.	CASSLTPGTSGETQYF	TGCGCCAGCAGCTTGACACCCGGGACCTCAGGGGAGACCCAGTACTTC
TRBJ1-4	.	TRBV5-5	.	CASSLTAWAEKLFF	TGTGCCAGCAGCTTGACAGCCTGGGCCGAAAAACTGTTTTTT
TRBJ2-5	.	TRBV15	.	CATSAAPWETQYF	TGTGCCACCAGTGCCGCGCCTTGGGAGACCCAGTACTTC
TRBJ1-6	TRBD1	TRBV14	.	CASSQDTGTGNSPLHF	TGTGCCAGCAGCCAAGATACTGGGACAGGGAATTCACCCCTCCACTTT
TRBJ2-7	.	TRBV5-1	.	CASSLAATAPYEQYF	TGCGCCAGCAGCTTGGCAGCGACAGCTCCCTACGAGCAGTACTTC
TRBJ1-5	.	TRBV27	.	CASSLSVVQPQHF	TGTGCCAGCAGTTTATCCGTCGTTCAGCCCCAGCATTTT
TRBJ2-2	TRBD1	TRBV5-4	.	CASSSGTGALNTGELFF	TGTGCCAGCAGCTCGGGGACAGGGGCCCTCAACACCGGGGAGCTGTTTTTT
TRBJ2-5	TRBD2	TRBV6-1	.	CASSALAGGPGKQETQYF	TGTGCCAGCAGTGCACTAGCGGGGGGGCCGGGGAAACAAGAGACCCAGTACTTC
TRBJ2-3	TRBD2	TRBV13	once	CASDSRGLAGDTSTDTQYF	TGTGCCAGCGACTCTAGAGGGCTAGCGGGGGATACTAGCACAGATACGCAGTATTTT
TRBJ2-1	.	TRBV7-9	once	CASRRDSSLAHNEQFF	TGTGCCAGCAGGCGGGACAGCTCCTTGGCCCACAATGAGCAGTTCTTC
TRBJ2-7	.	TRBV15	.	CATSTLTGGEQYF	TGTGCCACCAGCACTTTGACAGGCGGCGAGCAGTACTTC
TRBJ2-5	.	TRBV7-6	.	CASSLGGSLQETQYF	TGTGCCAGCAGCTTAGGGGGCAGCTTACAAGAGACCCAGTACTTC
TRBJ2-3	TRBD2	TRBV6-1	.	CAVLRGGQDTQYF	TGTGCCGTTCTTCGGGGGGGCCAAGATACGCAGTATTTT
TRBJ1-5	.	TRBV13	.	CASSLGANQPQHF	TGTGCCAGCAGCTTGGGGGCAAATCAGCCCCAGCATTTT
TRBJ2-5	.	TRBV6-5	once	CASSPSERGIGVKYF	TGTGCCAGCAGTCCCTCTGAGAGGGGGATAGGAGTAAAGTACTTC
TRBJ1-3	.	TRBV7-2	.	CASSLAPRAFGNTIYF	TGTGCCAGCAGCTTAGCGCCCAGGGCCTTTGGAAACACCATATATTTT
TRBJ2-1	.	TRBV7-9	.	CASSLGGASGARSYNEQFF	TGTGCCAGCAGCTTAGGGGGGGCTAGCGGAGCCCGCTCCTACAATGAGCAGTTCTTC
TRBJ2-3	.	TRBV9	.	CASSPNTDTQYF	TGTGCCAGCAGCCCCAACACAGATACGCAGTATTTT
TRBJ1-6	.	TRBV7-9	.	CASSPDQITTYNSPLHF	TGTGCCAGCAGCCCCGATCAGATTACGACCTATAATTCACCCCTCCACTTT
TRBJ2-7	.	TRBV2	.	CASTGQGSEQYF	TGTGCCAGCACAGGCCAGGGCAGCGAGCAGTACTTC
TRBJ1-3	.	TRBV7-8	.	CASSRRGEGNTIYF	TGTGCCAGCAGCCGGCGGGGGGAGGGAAACACCATATATTTT
TRBJ1-1	.	TRBV5-1	.	CASSGHMSEAFF	TGCGCCAGCAGCGGTCACATGTCTGAAGCTTTCTTT
TRBJ2-3	.	TRBV7-9	once	CASSQEGGSTDTQYF	TGTGCCAGCAGCCAAGAGGGGGGGAGCACAGATACGCAGTATTTT
TRBJ1-1	.	TRBV7-9	once	CASSLSGGWEQGGTEAFF	TGTGCCAGCAGCTTATCAGGAGGTTGGGAACAGGGAGGGACTGAAGCTTTCTTT
TRBJ2-1	TRBD2	TRBV29-1	.	CSVEGRAGGPPSYEQFF	TGCAGCGTGGAAGGGAGGGCGGGAGGCCCCCCGTCCTATGAGCAGTTCTTC
TRBJ1-1	TRBD1	TRBV6-6	.	CASSYSRGQGIAEAFF	TGTGCCAGCAGTTACTCTCGTGGACAGGGGATTGCTGAAGCTTTCTTT
TRBJ1-1	.	TRBV27	.	CVVGFRNTEAFF	TGTGTGGTGGGCTTCCGGAACACTGAAGCTTTCTTT
TRBJ2-5	TRBD2	TRBV28	.	CASSLSSGGWETQYF	TGTGCCAGCAGTTTATCTAGCGGGGGGTGGGAGACCCAGTACTTC
TRBJ1-2	.	TRBV5-8	.	CASSLPGGMVHGYTF	TGTGCCAGCAGCCTTCCCGGGGGGATGGTGCATGGCTACACCTTC
TRBJ1-2	.	TRBV6-5	.	CASSYFREYGYTF	TGTGCCAGCAGTTACTTCCGAGAGTATGGCTACACCTTC
TRBJ1-1	TRBD1	TRBV5-6	once	CASSLQGTEAFF	TGTGCCAGCAGCTTACAGGGGACTGAAGCTTTCTTT
TRBJ2-7	.	TRBV5-4	once	CASSLNELPYEQYF	TGTGCCAGCAGCTTAAATGAACTTCCCTACGAGCAGTACTTC
TRBJ2-5	.	TRBV7-9	.	CASSLASETQYF	TGTGCCAGCAGCTTAGCGTCTGAGACCCAGTACTTC
TRBJ1-2	.	TRBV5-1	.	CASSLGQANYGYTF	TGCGCCAGCAGCTTGGGACAGGCGAACTATGGCTACACCTTC
TRBJ1-4	TRBD1	TRBV6-1	.	CASSAPTGGAEKLFF	TGTGCCAGCAGTGCCCCGACAGGGGGGGCCGAAAAACTGTTTTTT
TRBJ1-1	TRBD1	TRBV2	.	CASSRQGHSNTEAFF	TGTGCCAGCAGTCGACAGGGGCATTCGAACACTGAAGCTTTCTTT
TRBJ2-1	.	TRBV7-2	.	CASSYAWAGNEQFF	TGTGCCAGCAGTTACGCTTGGGCTGGCAATGAGCAGTTCTTC
TRBJ2-1	.	TRBV11-3	.	CASSLGEGVSGEQFF	TGTGCCAGCAGTCTGGGGGAGGGGGTAAGTGGAGAGCAGTTCTTC
TRBJ1-1	TRBD1	TRBV13	.	CASSSGTVNTEAFF	TGTGCCAGCAGCTCGGGGACAGTCAACACTGAAGCTTTCTTT
TRBJ1-2	TRBD1	TRBV19	.	CASTQDRDGYGYTF	TGTGCCAGTACCCAGGACAGGGATGGCTATGGCTACACCTTC
TRBJ2-1	TRBD2	TRBV14	.	CASSHPGLAVNEQFF	TGTGCCAGCAGCCACCCGGGACTAGCGGTCAATGAGCAGTTCTTC
TRBJ2-3	TRBD1	TRBV5-1	.	CASSEGTGGVTQYF	TGCGCCAGCAGCGAGGGGACAGGGGGAGTTACGCAGTATTTT
TRBJ1-1	.	TRBV14	.	CASSQQTGHWNTEAFF	TGTGCCAGCAGCCAGCAGACGGGACACTGGAACACTGAAGCTTTCTTT
TRBJ1-2	TRBD1	TRBV7-8	once	CASSLRTGSRGYTF	TGTGCCAGCAGCTTAAGGACAGGGTCGCGTGGCTACACCTTC
TRBJ2-7	TRBD2	TRBV7-9	few	CASSPPGGAYEQYF	TGTGCCAGCAGCCCTCCCGGGGGGGCCTACGAGCAGTACTTC
TRBJ1-1	.	TRBV6-6	many	CASILNTEAFF	TGTGCCAGCATTCTAAACACTGAAGCTTTCTTT
TRBJ1-1	TRBD1	TRBV5-1	.	CASRVRTGDLNTEAFF	TGCGCCAGCAGGGTTCGGACAGGGGACCTGAACACTGAAGCTTTCTTT